This T cell receptor beta chain was documented in a study of T-cell memory formation after mild COVID-19. The 5'RACE method, run with constant-segment primers, produced TCR alpha and TCR beta cDNA libraries (carrying sample barcodes and UMIs). A single record per CDR3 protein comes from TCRdb applying MiXCR to the 5' RACE reads. The sample records about 110,000 distinct CDR3 sequences, roughly 12% being singletons. Germline V gives CDR1 SGHVS, CDR2 FQNEAQ. The CDR3 contains 12 residues. This clonotype appeared a few times. Its matching antigen is unknown. The junction shows a germline mismatch at one end, possibly a read error. Findings and limits, study-wide: Clones that shrank (day 15 to 85) were balanced CD4/CD8, whereas later expanders leaned CD4+. The main location of contracting CD4+ clones was CM and EM, and that of contracting CD8+ clones was EMRA. Cross-reactive memory apparently joined, as some responding clones appeared in pre-infection memory.

The sequence was obtained from an adult woman who had mild COVID-19 (a few samples of this study predate the infection). Cell type and time point are not known. The rearrangement joins TRBV7-8 to TRBJ2-5; 7 bases agree with TRBD2. Sequences were obtained from PBMCs or a T cell subset sorted from them (not recorded which). As DNA, the CDR3 is TGTGCCAGCAGCCCCCCTGGGACTACTAAGCACTTC. Residues: CASSPPGTTKHF.